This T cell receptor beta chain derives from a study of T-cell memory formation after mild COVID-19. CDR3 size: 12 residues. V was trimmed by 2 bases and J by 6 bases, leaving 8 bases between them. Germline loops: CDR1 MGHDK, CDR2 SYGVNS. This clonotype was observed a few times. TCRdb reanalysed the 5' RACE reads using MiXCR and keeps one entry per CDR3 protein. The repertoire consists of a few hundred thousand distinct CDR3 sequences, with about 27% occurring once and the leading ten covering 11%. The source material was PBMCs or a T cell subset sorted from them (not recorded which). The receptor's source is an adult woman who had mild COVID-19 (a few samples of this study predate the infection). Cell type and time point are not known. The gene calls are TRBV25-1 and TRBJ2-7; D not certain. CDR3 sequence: CASSEGRAEQYF. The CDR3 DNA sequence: TGTGCCAGCAGTGAAGGTAGGGCCGAGCAGTACTTC.